A selection of T cell receptor beta chains follows, all from one sample in a study of cytomegalovirus exposure and HLA in healthy donors. TCRdb keeps only in-frame clones here, not all; method: immunoSEQ multiplex PCR. Here the sample spans 50,000 to 65,000 clones, about 95% being singletons. The specimen was PBMCs. These TCRs come from a woman between 18 and 29 years old in good health and CMV-seronegative. Each CDR3 is given with its conserved first and last residue. Fields, in order: J gene, D gene, clone size, V gene, CDR3 DNA, CDR3 protein. The D gene is left open where the match is weak. The size field is filled for only some rows; it gives once, few, many or a size class.

>TRBJ2-2|.|.|TRBV7-9
TGTGCCAGCAGCTCCAGGTACACCGGGGAGCTGTTTTTT
CASSSRYTGELFF
>TRBJ1-2|.|.|TRBV5-6
TGTGCCAGCAGCTTATCTGGGGCGACCTATGGCTACACCTTC
CASSLSGATYGYTF
>TRBJ2-4|TRBD2|once|TRBV12-5
TGTGCTAGTGAGGGTGTAGCGGGGGGTCAGTACTTC
CASEGVAGGQYF
>TRBJ2-1|TRBD2|.|TRBV7-8
TGTGCCAGCAGCTCCCGGGAGACTAGCGGGAGCCTTTCCTACAATGAGCAGTTCTTC
CASSSRETSGSLSYNEQFF
>TRBJ2-3|.|.|TRBV27
TGTGCCAGCAGCCCATCTATGGATACGCAGTATTTT
CASSPSMDTQYF
>TRBJ2-7|TRBD2|.|TRBV11-3
TGTGCCAGCAGCTCGGGACTAGCGGACGAGCAGTACTTC
CASSSGLADEQYF
>TRBJ1-4|.|.|TRBV7-8
TGTGCCAGCAGCCCCGGACACACGGCAACTAATGAAAAACTGTTTTTT
CASSPGHTATNEKLFF
>TRBJ2-3|TRBD2|.|TRBV7-9
TGTGCCAGCAGCCCCACCGGGACTAGGGAAACAGATACGCAGTATTTT
CASSPTGTRETDTQYF
>TRBJ2-7|TRBD1|.|TRBV29-1
TGCAGCGTTGAAGATCGTGACAGGGGCGACGAGCAGTACTTC
CSVEDRDRGDEQYF
>TRBJ2-1|TRBD2|.|TRBV7-3
TGTGCCAGCAGCACGGGGGGCTCCTACAATGAGCAGTTCTTC
CASSTGGSYNEQFF
>TRBJ2-7|.|.|TRBV6-5
TGTGCCAGCAGTTACTCCAGGGCGATTGCCTACGAGCAGTACTTC
CASSYSRAIAYEQYF
>TRBJ2-4|.|.|TRBV5-1
TGCGCCAGCAGCTTGGTATCTTCAGCCAAAAACATTCAGTACTTC
CASSLVSSAKNIQYF
>TRBJ2-3|.|.|TRBV20-1
TGCAGTGCTGGGACTTCCTATACGCAGTATTTT
CSAGTSYTQYF
>TRBJ2-1|.|.|TRBV4-3
TGCGCCAGCAGCCAAGAAGTGGGACTCCCCAATGAGCAGTTCTTC
CASSQEVGLPNEQFF
>TRBJ2-4|TRBD1|.|TRBV15
TGTGCCACCAGCAGAGATCCCCGACAGGGCGGCATTCAGTACTTC
CATSRDPRQGGIQYF
>TRBJ2-2|.|.|TRBV7-7
TGTGCCAGCAGCCGAGACAGGACGAACACCGGGGAGCTGTTTTTT
CASSRDRTNTGELFF
>TRBJ1-1|.|.|TRBV7-3
TGTGCCAGCAGCTTAGGAGGGGCCCTGAACACTGAAGCTTTCTTT
CASSLGGALNTEAFF
>TRBJ1-2|TRBD1|.|TRBV5-4
TGTGCCAGCAGCCTTCCTCGACAGGGGTACACCTTC
CASSLPRQGYTF
>TRBJ1-2|.|.|TRBV7-3
TGTGCCAGCAGCTTAACCGGCGGGGGCTATCAAGCTAACTATGGCTACACCTTC
CASSLTGGGYQANYGYTF
>TRBJ2-7|.|.|TRBV19
TGTGCCAGTAGCCCGCAGGGTGGTCGGTTCTCCTACGAGCAGTACTTC
CASSPQGGRFSYEQYF
>TRBJ2-7|TRBD1|.|TRBV6-5
TGTGCCAGCAGAGACAGGGGCCCCTACGAGCAGTACTTC
CASRDRGPYEQYF
>TRBJ2-1|TRBD2|.|TRBV4-3
TGCGCCAGCAGCCAAGAGGGGACTAGGAACAATGAGCAGTTCTTC
CASSQEGTRNNEQFF